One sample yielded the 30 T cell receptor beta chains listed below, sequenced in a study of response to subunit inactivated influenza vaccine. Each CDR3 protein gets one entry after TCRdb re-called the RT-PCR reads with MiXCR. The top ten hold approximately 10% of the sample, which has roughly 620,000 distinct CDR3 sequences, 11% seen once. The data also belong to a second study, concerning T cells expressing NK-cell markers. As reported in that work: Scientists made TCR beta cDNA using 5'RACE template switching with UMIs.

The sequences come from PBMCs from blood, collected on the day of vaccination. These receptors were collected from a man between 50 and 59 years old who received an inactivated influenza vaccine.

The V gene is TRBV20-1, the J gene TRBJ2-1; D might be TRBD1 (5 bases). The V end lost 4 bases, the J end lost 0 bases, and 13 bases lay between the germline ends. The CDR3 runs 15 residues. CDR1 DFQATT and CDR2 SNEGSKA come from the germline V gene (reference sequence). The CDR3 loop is CSAKTVMSSYNEQFF. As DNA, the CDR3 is TGCAGTGCTAAGACAGTCATGAGCTCCTACAATGAGCAGTTCTTC.

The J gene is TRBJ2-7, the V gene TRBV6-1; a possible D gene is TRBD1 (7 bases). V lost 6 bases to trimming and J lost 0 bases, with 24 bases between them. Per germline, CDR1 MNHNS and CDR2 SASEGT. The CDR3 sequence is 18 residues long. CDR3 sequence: CASRGGQALAVNSYEQYF. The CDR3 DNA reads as TGTGCCAGCAGAGGTGGACAGGCATTAGCGGTGAACTCCTACGAGCAGTACTTC.

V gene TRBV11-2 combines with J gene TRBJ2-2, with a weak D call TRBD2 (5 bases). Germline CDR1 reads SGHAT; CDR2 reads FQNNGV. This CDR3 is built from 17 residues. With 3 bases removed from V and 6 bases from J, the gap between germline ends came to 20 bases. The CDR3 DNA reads TGTGCCAGCAGCTTCCTCTCTGGGTGGGAGACCGCCGGGGAGCTGTTTTTT. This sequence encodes CASSFLSGWETAGELFF.

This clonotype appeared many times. CDR3 DNA sequence: TGTGCCAGCAGCTCCAAAGACACCTACGAGCAGTACTTC. Translation: CASSSKDTYEQYF. The V and J genes are TRBV7-9 and TRBJ2-7; D call uncertain. The germline V and J ends were trimmed by 4 bases and 2 bases, with 9 bases remaining between them. Per germline, CDR1 SEHNR and CDR2 FQNEAQ (reference sequence). The CDR3 runs to 13 residues.

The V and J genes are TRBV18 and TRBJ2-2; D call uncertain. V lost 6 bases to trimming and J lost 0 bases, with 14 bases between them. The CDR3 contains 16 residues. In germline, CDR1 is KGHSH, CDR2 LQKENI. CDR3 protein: CASSLQGRANTGELFF. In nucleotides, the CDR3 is TGTGCCAGCTCGCTCCAAGGACGGGCGAACACCGGGGAGCTGTTTTTT. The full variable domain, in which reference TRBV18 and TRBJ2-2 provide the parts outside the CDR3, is NAGVMQNPRHLVRRRGQEARLRCSPMKGHSHVYWYRQLPEEGLKFMVYLQKENIIDESGMPKERFSAEFPKEGPSILRIQQVVRGDSAAYFCASSLQGRANTGELFFGEGSRLTVL.

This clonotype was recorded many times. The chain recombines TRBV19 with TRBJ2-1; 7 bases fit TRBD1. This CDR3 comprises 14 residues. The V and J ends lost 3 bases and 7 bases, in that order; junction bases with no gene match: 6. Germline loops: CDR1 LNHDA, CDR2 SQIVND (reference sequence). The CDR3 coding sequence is TGTGCCAGTAGTATGACGGACAGGTGGAATGAGCAGTTCTTC. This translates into CASSMTDRWNEQFF. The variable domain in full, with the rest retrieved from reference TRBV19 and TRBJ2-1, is DGGITQSPKYLFRKEGQNVTLSCEQNLNHDAMYWYRQDPGQGLRLIYYSQIVNDFQKGDIAEGYSVSREKKESFPLTVTSAQKNPTAFYLCASSMTDRWNEQFFGPGTRLTVL.

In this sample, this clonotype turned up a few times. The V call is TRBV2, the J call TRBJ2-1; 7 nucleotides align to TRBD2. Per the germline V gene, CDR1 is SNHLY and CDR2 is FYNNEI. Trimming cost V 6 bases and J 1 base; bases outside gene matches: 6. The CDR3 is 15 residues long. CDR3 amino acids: CASSSGLVSYNEQFF. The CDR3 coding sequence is TGTGCCAGCAGCTCCGGACTAGTTTCCTACAATGAGCAGTTCTTC.

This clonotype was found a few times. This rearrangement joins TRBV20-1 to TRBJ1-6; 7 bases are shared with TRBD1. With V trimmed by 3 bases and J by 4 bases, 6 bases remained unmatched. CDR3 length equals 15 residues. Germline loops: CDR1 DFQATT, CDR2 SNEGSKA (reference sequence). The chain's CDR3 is CSASTGTEYNSPLHF. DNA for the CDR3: TGCAGTGCTAGTACCGGGACAGAATATAATTCACCCCTCCACTTT.

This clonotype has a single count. Here the CDR3 DNA reads TGTGCCAGCAGTTACTCGAAAGTTCAGCCCCAGCATTTT. Its protein is CASSYSKVQPQHF. V is TRBV6-2 or TRBV6-3 and J is TRBJ1-5; D remains ambiguous. The CDR3 loop spans 13 amino acids. Germline loops: CDR1 MNHEY, CDR2 SVGEGT. V dropped 0 bases and J dropped 6 bases, with 6 bases sitting between them.

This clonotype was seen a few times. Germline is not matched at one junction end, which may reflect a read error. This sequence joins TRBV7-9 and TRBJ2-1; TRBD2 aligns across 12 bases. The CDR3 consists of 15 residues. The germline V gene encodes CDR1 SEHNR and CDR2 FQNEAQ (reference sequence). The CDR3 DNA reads TGTGCCAGCACCTTACTAGCGGGGGGCTACAATGAGCAGTTCTTC. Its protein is CASTLLAGGYNEQFF.

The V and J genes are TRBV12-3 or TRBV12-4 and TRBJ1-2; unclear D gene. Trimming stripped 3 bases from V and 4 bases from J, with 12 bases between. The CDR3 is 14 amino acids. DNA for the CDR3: TGTGCCAGCAGTTTCTGGGTGGGTTTCTATGGCTACACCTTC. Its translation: CASSFWVGFYGYTF.

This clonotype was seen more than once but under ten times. CDR3 region: CASSSDRGIRETQYF. CDR3 in DNA: TGTGCCAGCAGTTCTGACAGGGGTATCAGAGAGACCCAGTACTTC. V usage is TRBV7-9 and J usage is TRBJ2-5; 8 bases align to TRBD1. The CDR3 is made up of 15 amino acids. V lost 6 bases, J lost 4 bases, and 10 bases stayed unmatched. Germline values: CDR1 SEHNR, CDR2 FQNEAQ (reference sequence).

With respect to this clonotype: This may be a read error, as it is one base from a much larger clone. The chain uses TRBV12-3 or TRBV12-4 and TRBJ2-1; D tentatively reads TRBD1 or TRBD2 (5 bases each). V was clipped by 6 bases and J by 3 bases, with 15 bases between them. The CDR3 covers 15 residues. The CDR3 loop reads CASRTGTGDYNEQFF. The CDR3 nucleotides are TGTGCCAGCAGGACCGGGACCGGGGACTACAATGAGCAGTTCTTC.

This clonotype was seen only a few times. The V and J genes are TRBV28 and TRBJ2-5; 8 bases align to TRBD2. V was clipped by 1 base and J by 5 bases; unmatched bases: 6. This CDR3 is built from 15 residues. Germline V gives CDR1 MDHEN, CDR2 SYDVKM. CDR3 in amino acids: CASSLLRGAGETQYF. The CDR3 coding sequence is TGTGCCAGCAGTTTATTGCGGGGGGCGGGCGAGACCCAGTACTTC.

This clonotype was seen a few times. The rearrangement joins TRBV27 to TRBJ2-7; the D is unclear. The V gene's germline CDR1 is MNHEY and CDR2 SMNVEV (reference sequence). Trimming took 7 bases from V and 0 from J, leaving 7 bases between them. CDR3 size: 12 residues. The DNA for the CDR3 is TGTGCCAGCATCGGGTACTCCTACGAGCAGTACTTC. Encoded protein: CASIGYSYEQYF.

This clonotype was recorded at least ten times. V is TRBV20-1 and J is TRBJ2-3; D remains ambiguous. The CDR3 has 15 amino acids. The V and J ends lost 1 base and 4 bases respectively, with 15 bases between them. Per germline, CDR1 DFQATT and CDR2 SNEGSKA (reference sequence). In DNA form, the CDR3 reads TGCAGTGCTAGAGGGGCCCGGATGGTCTCAGATACGCAGTATTTT. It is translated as CSARGARMVSDTQYF.

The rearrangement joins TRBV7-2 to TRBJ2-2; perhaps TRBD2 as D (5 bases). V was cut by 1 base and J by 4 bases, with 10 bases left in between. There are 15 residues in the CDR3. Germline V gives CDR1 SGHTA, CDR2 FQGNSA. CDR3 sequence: CASSLVSLATGELFF. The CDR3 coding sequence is TGTGCCAGCAGCTTAGTATCCCTAGCCACCGGGGAGCTGTTTTTT.

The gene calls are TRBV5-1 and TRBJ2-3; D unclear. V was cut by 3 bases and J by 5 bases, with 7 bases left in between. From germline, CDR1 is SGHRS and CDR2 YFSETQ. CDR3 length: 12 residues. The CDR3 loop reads CASSSARDTQYF. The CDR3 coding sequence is TGCGCCAGCAGCTCGGCTAGAGATACGCAGTATTTT. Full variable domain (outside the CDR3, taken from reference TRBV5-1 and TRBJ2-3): KAGVTQTPRYLIKTRGQQVTLSCSPISGHRSVSWYQQTPGQGLQFLFEYFSETQRNKGNFPGRFSGRQFSNSRSEMNVSTLELGDSALYLCASSSARDTQYFGPGTRLTVL.

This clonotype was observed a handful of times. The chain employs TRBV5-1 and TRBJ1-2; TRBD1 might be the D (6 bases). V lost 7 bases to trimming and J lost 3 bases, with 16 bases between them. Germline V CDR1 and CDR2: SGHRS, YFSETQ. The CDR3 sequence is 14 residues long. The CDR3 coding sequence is TGCGCCAGCGGTGCAGAAGACAGGTACTATGGCTACACCTTC. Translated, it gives CASGAEDRYYGYTF.

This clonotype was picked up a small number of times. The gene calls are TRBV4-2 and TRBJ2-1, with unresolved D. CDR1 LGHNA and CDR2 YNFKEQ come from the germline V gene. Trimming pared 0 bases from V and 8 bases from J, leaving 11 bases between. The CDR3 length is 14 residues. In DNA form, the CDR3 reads TGTGCCAGCAGCCAAGATGTGCGGAGCGATGAGCAGTTCTTC. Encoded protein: CASSQDVRSDEQFF.

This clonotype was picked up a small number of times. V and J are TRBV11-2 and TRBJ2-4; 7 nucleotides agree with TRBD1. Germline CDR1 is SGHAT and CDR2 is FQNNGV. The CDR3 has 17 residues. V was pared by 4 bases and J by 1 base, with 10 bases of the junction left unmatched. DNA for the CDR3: TGTGCCAGCAGCTCTAACAGGGGCAGGATGGCCAAAAACATTCAGTACTTC. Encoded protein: CASSSNRGRMAKNIQYF.

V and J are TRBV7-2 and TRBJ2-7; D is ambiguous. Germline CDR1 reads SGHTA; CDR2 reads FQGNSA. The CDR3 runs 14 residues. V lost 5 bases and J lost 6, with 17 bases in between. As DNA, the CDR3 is TGTGCCAGCAGCGCCGCTCCCTCCTCTGGCGAGCAGTACTTC. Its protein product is CASSAAPSSGEQYF.

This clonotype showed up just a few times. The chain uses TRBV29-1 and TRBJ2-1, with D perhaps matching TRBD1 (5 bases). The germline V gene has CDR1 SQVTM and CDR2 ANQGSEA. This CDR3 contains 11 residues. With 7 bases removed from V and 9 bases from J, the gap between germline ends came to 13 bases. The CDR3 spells CSGIGVSEQFF. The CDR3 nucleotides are TGCAGCGGGATAGGGGTTAGTGAGCAGTTCTTC.

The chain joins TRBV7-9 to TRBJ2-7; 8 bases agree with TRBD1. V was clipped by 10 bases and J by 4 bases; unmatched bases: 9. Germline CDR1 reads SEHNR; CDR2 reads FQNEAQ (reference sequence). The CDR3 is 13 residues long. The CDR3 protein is CATEDRGFYEQYF. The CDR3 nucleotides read TGTGCCACCGAAGACAGGGGCTTTTACGAGCAGTACTTC.

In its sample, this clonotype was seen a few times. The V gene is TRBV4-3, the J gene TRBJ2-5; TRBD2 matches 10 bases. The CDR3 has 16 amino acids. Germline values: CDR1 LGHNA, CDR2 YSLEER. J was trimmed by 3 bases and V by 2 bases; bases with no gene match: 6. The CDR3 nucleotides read TGCGCCAGCAGCCAACGCATAGGACTAGCGGAAGAGACCCAGTACTTC. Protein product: CASSQRIGLAEETQYF.

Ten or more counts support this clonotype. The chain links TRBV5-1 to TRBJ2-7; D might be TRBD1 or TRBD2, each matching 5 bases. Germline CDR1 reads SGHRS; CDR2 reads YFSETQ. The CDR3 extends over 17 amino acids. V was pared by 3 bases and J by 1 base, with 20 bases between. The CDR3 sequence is CASSSGQPGPSSYEQYF. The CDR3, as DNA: TGCGCCAGCAGCTCCGGACAACCGGGACCGTCTTCCTACGAGCAGTACTTC.

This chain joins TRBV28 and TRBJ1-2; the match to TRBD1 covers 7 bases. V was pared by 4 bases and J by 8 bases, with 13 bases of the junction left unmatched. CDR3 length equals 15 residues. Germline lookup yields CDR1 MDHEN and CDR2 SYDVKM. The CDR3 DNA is TGTGCCAGCAGTTCCACGGGAGGAGGGGGCAACGGCTACACCTTC. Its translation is CASSSTGGGGNGYTF.

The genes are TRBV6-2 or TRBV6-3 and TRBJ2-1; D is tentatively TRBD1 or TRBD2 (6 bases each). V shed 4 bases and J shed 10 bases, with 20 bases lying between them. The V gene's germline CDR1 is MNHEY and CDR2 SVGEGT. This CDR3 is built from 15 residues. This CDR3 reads CASSLLLHGGHEQFF. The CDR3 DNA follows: TGTGCCAGCAGTTTGTTACTGCACGGGGGCCACGAGCAGTTCTTC.

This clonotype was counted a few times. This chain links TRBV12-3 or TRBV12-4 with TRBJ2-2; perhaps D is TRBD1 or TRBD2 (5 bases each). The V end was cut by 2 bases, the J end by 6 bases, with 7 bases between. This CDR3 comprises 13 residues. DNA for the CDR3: TGTGCCAGCAGTTTAATGGGGGCCGGGGAGCTGTTTTTT. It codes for CASSLMGAGELFF.

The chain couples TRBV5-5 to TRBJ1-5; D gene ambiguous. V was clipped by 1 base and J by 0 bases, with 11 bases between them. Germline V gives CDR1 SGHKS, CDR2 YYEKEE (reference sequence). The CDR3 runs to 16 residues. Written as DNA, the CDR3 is TGTGCCAGCAGCTTGAGGCCGGACCTTAGCAATCAGCCCCAGCATTTT. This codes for CASSLRPDLSNQPQHF.